Sequencing of this T cell receptor beta chain was carried out in a study of T cells in Graves' hyperthyroidism and ophthalmopathy. Authors of the study amplified TCR beta CDR3 regions from RNA transcripts. A set of HTBI primers served as the primers for a first-round RT-PCR of the TCR CDR3. TCRdb recomputed calls from the multiplex PCR reads with MiXCR, one row per CDR3 protein. The data show hundreds of thousands of distinct CDR3 sequences, with 14% to 15% seen just once and around 4.5% held by the top ten. This clonotype has more than one count but fewer than ten. The V gene lost 1 base and the J gene lost 0 bases, with 22 bases spanning the gap. Germline V lookup: CDR1 MDHEN, CDR2 SYDVKM. The CDR3 has 19 residues.

The receptor comes from a woman in her 40s with Graves' ophthalmopathy. The chain joins TRBV28 to TRBJ2-7, with D perhaps TRBD2 (6 bases). Sequencing was carried out using blood. DNA of the CDR3: TGTGCCAGCAGTTTATTTTTGGGACTGACTAGAGGATCCTCCTACGAGCAGTACTTC. This codes for CASSLFLGLTRGSSYEQYF.